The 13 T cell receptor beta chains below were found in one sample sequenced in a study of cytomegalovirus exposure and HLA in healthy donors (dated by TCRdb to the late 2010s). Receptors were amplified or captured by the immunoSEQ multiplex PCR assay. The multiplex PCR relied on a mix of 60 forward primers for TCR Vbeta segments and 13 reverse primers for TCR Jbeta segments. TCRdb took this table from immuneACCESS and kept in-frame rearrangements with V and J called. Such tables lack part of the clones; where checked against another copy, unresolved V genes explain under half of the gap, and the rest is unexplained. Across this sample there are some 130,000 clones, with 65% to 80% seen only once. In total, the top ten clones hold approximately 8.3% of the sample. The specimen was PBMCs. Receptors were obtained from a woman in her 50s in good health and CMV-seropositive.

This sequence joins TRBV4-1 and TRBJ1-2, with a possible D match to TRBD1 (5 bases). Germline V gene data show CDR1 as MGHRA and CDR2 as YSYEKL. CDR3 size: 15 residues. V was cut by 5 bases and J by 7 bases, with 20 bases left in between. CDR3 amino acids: CASSSSPNGGGGYTF. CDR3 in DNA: TGCGCCAGCAGCTCTTCACCCAACGGGGGGGGTGGCTACACCTTC.

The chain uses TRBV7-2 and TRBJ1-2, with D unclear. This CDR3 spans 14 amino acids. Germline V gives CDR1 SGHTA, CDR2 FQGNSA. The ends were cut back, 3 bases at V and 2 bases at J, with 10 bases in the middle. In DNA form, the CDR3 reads TGTGCCAGCAGCTTGCCGACGGAGAACTATGGCTACACCTTC. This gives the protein CASSLPTENYGYTF.

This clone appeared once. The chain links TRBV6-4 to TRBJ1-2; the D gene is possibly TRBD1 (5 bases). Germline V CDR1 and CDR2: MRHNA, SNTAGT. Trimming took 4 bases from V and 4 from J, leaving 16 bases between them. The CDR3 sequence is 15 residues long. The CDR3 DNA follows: TGTGCCAGCAGTGCCGCTGGGGACTCGGGCTATGGCTACACCTTC. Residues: CASSAAGDSGYGYTF.

The CDR3 reads CASSMAVRTDRDQETQYF. CDR3 in DNA: TGTGCCAGTAGTATGGCGGTAAGAACGGACAGAGACCAAGAGACCCAGTACTTC. This chain connects TRBV19 to TRBJ2-5, with a weak D call TRBD1 (6 bases). CDR1 is LNHDA and CDR2 is SQIVND in the germline V gene (reference sequence). The germline V and J ends were trimmed by 3 bases and 0 bases, with 20 bases remaining between them. There are 18 residues in the CDR3.

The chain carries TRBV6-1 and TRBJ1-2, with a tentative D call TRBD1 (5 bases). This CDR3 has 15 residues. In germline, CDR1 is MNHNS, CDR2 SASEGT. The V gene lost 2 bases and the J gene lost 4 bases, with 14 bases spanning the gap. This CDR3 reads CASSESQGRSYGYTF. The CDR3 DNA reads TGTGCCAGCAGTGAAAGTCAGGGTAGGAGCTATGGCTACACCTTC.

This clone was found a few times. The CDR3 sequence is CASSRQGSEQYF. CDR3 DNA: TGTGCCAGCTCACGACAGGGGTCCGAGCAGTACTTC. The rearrangement links TRBV18 to TRBJ2-7; 8 nucleotides line up with TRBD1. In germline, CDR1 is KGHSH, CDR2 LQKENI. J was trimmed by 6 bases and V by 4 bases; bases with no gene match: 2. The CDR3 is 12 amino acids.

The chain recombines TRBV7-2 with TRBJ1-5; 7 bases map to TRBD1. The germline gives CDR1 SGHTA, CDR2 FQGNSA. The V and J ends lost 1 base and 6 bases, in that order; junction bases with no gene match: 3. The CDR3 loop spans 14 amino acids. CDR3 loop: CASSLGQGSQPQHF. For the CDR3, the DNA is TGTGCCAGCAGCTTAGGACAGGGCAGTCAGCCCCAGCATTTT.

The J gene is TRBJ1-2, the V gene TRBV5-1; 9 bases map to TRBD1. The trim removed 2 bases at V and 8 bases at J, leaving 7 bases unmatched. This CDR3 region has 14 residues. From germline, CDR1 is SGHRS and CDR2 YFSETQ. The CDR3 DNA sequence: TGCGCCAGCAGCTTCACAGGGGGCGCGGGGGGCTACACCTTC. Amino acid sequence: CASSFTGGAGGYTF.

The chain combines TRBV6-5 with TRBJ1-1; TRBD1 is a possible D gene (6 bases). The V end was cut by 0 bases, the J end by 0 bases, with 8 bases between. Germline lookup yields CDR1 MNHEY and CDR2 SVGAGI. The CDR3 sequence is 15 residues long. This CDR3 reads CASSYSGTLNTEAFF. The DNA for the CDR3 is TGTGCCAGCAGTTACTCCGGGACACTGAACACTGAAGCTTTCTTT.

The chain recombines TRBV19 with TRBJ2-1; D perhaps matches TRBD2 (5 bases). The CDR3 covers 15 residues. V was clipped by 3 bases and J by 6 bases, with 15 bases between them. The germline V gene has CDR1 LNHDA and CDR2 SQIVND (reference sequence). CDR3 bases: TGTGCCAGTAGTATTAATTTCCTAGCTGGCAATGAGCAGTTCTTC. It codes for CASSINFLAGNEQFF.

CDR3 protein: CASSMGRAGNTIYF. The CDR3 coding sequence is TGTGCCAGTAGTATGGGCAGGGCTGGAAACACCATATATTTT. The chain is built from TRBV19 and TRBJ1-3, with D perhaps TRBD1 (5 bases). The CDR3 contains 14 residues. V lost 3 bases and J lost 2, with 8 bases in between. The germline CDR1 and CDR2 sequences are LNHDA and SQIVND (reference sequence).

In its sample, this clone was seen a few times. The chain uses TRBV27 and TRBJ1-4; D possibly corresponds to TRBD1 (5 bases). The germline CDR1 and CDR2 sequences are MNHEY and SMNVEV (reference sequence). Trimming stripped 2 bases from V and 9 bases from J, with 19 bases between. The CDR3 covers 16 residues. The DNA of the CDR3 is TGTGCCAGCAGTTTAGGGAGGGTGCAGGGCTGGCAAAAACTGTTTTTT. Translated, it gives CASSLGRVQGWQKLFF.

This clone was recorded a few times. CDR3 protein: CASSSTDRGRYEQYF. The CDR3 region has the DNA TGTGCCAGCAGCTCGACTGACAGGGGGAGGTACGAGCAGTACTTC. V and J are TRBV5-4 and TRBJ2-7, with 9 nucleotides matching TRBD1. The J segment lost 4 bases and the V segment lost 3 bases, leaving 8 bases of the junction unmatched. Germline V gene lookup returns CDR1 SGHNT and CDR2 YYREEE (reference sequence). The CDR3 covers 15 residues.